These T cell receptor beta chains were read from a single sample in a study of metastatic and nonmetastatic thyroid tumors. TCRdb reassembled clones from the PCR reads with MiXCR. Among about 16,000 clones listed, about 28% were seen once. Source material: blood. The source of these receptors is a female donor with papillary thyroid cancer or a benign thyroid nodule (not recorded which). Some clones in this sample may be carry-over from other donors' samples. Both conserved end residues are part of each CDR3. A D gene is named only where the DNA matches it firmly. Only some rows state a clone size, as once, few, many or a class for expanded clones.

>NA|TRBV9|TRBJ2-1|NA
CASSVATDGSYNEQFF
TGTGCCAGCAGCGTAGCCACCGACGGGTCCTACAATGAGCAGTTCTTC
>TRBD1|TRBV7-3|TRBJ2-7|NA
CASSLKGQGTYEQYF
TGTGCCAGCAGCTTAAAGGGACAGGGGACCTACGAGCAGTACTTC
>TRBD2|TRBV6-1|TRBJ2-7|few
CASSTDRGVYEQYF
TGTGCCAGCAGTACGGACCGGGGGGTCTACGAGCAGTACTTC
>TRBD1|TRBV7-8|TRBJ1-1|NA
CASSPARGVNTEAFF
TGTGCCAGCAGCCCTGCCAGGGGGGTGAACACTGAAGCTTTCTTT
>NA|TRBV2|TRBJ2-7|medium-sized
CASSEESDEQYF
TGTGCCAGCAGTGAGGAGTCCGACGAGCAGTACTTC
>TRBD1|TRBV18|TRBJ2-6|NA
CASSPGTGVGANVLTF
TGTGCCAGCTCACCCGGGACAGGGGTTGGGGCCAACGTCCTGACTTTC
>TRBD1|TRBV6-1|TRBJ2-2|medium-sized
CASRRTGTTGELFF
TGTGCCAGCAGAAGGACAGGGACCACCGGGGAGCTGTTTTTT
>NA|TRBV27|TRBJ2-3|few
CASSLLAVPKADTQYF
TGTGCCAGCAGTTTGTTAGCGGTCCCTAAGGCAGATACGCAGTATTTT
>NA|TRBV4-1|TRBJ1-3|NA
CASSQDPGSGNTIYF
TGCGCCAGCAGCCAAGATCCAGGCTCTGGAAACACCATATATTTT
>NA|TRBV5-1|TRBJ2-2|medium-sized
CASSSTRSGWANTGELFF
TGCGCCAGCAGCTCGACACGGAGTGGGTGGGCGAACACCGGGGAGCTGTTTTTT
>TRBD1|TRBV2|TRBJ2-5|few
CASSGTGGGETQYF
TGTGCCAGCAGTGGGACAGGTGGAGGAGAGACCCAGTACTTC
>TRBD1|TRBV18|TRBJ2-7|once
CASSLSGTGAYEQYF
TGTGCCAGCTCACTGTCCGGGACAGGGGCCTACGAGCAGTACTTC
>NA|TRBV6-2/TRBV6-3|TRBJ1-2|few
CASSYSVGEARHGYTF
TGTGCCAGCAGTTACTCGGTCGGGGAGGCAAGGCATGGCTACACCTTC
>TRBD1|TRBV7-8|TRBJ1-1|medium-sized
CASSLEDRGEGTEAFF
TGTGCCAGCAGCTTAGAAGACAGGGGCGAGGGAACTGAAGCTTTCTTT
>NA|TRBV20-1|TRBJ1-2|NA
CSALPQGSYGYTF
TGCAGTGCCCTCCCACAGGGATCCTATGGCTACACCTTC
>TRBD1|TRBV5-1|TRBJ2-5|NA
CASRIGQGAETQYF
TGCGCCAGTAGAATCGGGCAGGGGGCTGAGACCCAGTACTTC
>TRBD2|TRBV2|TRBJ2-5|many
CASRGGLAGCHETQYF
TGTGCCAGCAGGGGGGGACTAGCGGGGTGTCACGAGACCCAGTACTTC
>TRBD2|TRBV27|TRBJ2-7|medium-sized
CASSPGTSGGLSYEQYF
TGTGCCAGCAGTCCCGGGACTAGCGGGGGCCTCTCCTACGAGCAGTACTTC
>NA|TRBV6-5|TRBJ2-7|NA
CASSYVPGYGEQYF
TGTGCCAGCAGTTACGTGCCCGGATATGGCGAGCAGTACTTC
>NA|TRBV20-1|TRBJ1-5|NA
CSARLGYQPQHF
TGCAGTGCTAGATTGGGGTATCAGCCCCAGCATTTT
>NA|TRBV7-6|TRBJ2-7|NA
CASSLGGSWRFSYEQYF
TGTGCCAGCAGCTTAGGGGGTTCGTGGAGGTTCTCCTACGAGCAGTACTTC
>NA|TRBV27|TRBJ2-5|once
CASRWGRVRGPSAEETQYF
TGTGCCAGCAGATGGGGCCGAGTCCGGGGTCCATCGGCCGAGGAGACCCAGTACTTC
>TRBD1|TRBV30|TRBJ1-6|NA
CAWARQGNNSPLHF
TGTGCCTGGGCAAGACAGGGGAATAATTCACCCCTCCACTTT
>NA|TRBV20-1|TRBJ1-6|NA
CSARVTENSHLHF
TGCAGTGCTAGAGTGACGGAAAATTCACACCTGCACTTT
>NA|TRBV9|TRBJ2-3|NA
CASSVGGSRDTQYF
TGTGCCAGCAGCGTAGGTGGCTCACGGGATACGCAGTATTTT
>NA|TRBV12-3/TRBV12-4|TRBJ2-7|NA
CASSLNFYEQYF
TGTGCCAGCAGCCTAAACTTTTACGAGCAGTACTTC
>TRBD2|TRBV7-8|TRBJ2-7|NA
CASSLEAGGLYEQYF
TGTGCCAGCAGCTTAGAGGCGGGGGGGCTCTACGAGCAGTACTTC
>NA|TRBV6-2/TRBV6-3|TRBJ1-1|medium-sized
CASRRGVPSPEAFF
TGTGCCAGCAGGCGAGGGGTCCCAAGCCCTGAAGCTTTCTTT
>TRBD1|TRBV7-8|TRBJ1-1|medium-sized
CASSLAWDSEAFF
TGTGCCAGCAGCTTAGCGTGGGACAGTGAAGCTTTCTTT
>TRBD2|TRBV12-3/TRBV12-4|TRBJ2-7|few
CASSLQREGHEQYF
TGTGCCAGCAGTCTACAGAGGGAGGGCCACGAGCAGTACTTC
>TRBD1|TRBV5-4|TRBJ2-7|medium-sized
CASSRPDRADSYEQYF
TGTGCCAGCAGCCGCCCCGACAGGGCCGACTCCTACGAGCAGTACTTC
>NA|TRBV9|TRBJ1-3|many
CASSGNSGNTIYF
TGTGCCAGCAGCGGGAACTCTGGAAACACCATATATTTT
>NA|TRBV7-9|TRBJ2-7|NA
CASSLGGGLYEQYF
TGTGCCAGCAGCTTAGGAGGGGGTTTATACGAGCAGTACTTC
>TRBD2|TRBV20-1|TRBJ2-1|NA
CSARGGEGLQWDEQFF
TGCAGTGCTAGAGGGGGGGAGGGTCTACAATGGGATGAGCAGTTCTTC
>NA|TRBV2|TRBJ1-3|medium-sized
CASSEPRSGNTIYF
TGTGCCAGCAGTGAACCCCGGTCTGGAAACACCATATATTTT
>NA|TRBV6-2/TRBV6-3|TRBJ2-1|few
CASSTFADYNEQFF
TGTGCCAGCAGTACTTTTGCGGACTACAATGAGCAGTTCTTC
>NA|TRBV30|TRBJ2-7|NA
CAWSVMQGSVIREQYF
TGTGCCTGGAGTGTTATGCAGGGGTCCGTAATACGCGAGCAGTACTTC
>NA|TRBV11-2|TRBJ2-7|NA
CASSLTSGENYEQYF
TGTGCCAGCAGCTTAACGTCCGGGGAGAACTACGAGCAGTACTTC
>NA|TRBV6-2/TRBV6-3|TRBJ2-3|NA
CATRNSGGGPDTQYF
TGTGCCACCCGGAATAGTGGTGGCGGCCCAGATACGCAGTATTTT
>NA|TRBV28|TRBJ1-3|few
CASSFTRGTGFGNTIYF
TGTGCCAGCAGTTTTACTCGGGGCACAGGGTTCGGAAACACCATATATTTT
>NA|TRBV19|TRBJ2-1|NA
CASSHQETSYNEQFF
TGTGCCAGTAGTCATCAGGAGACATCCTACAATGAGCAGTTCTTC
>NA|TRBV7-9|TRBJ2-7|NA
CASSIRVTGEQYF
TGTGCCAGCAGCATACGCGTAACAGGCGAGCAGTACTTC
>NA|TRBV6-2/TRBV6-3|TRBJ2-1|few
CASRPQRGSSYNEQFF
TGTGCCAGCAGACCCCAACGGGGTAGCTCCTACAATGAGCAGTTCTTC
>NA|TRBV4-3|TRBJ1-3|many
CASSQDWQGTGNTIYF
TGCGCCAGCAGCCAAGATTGGCAGGGAACCGGAAACACCATATATTTT
>NA|TRBV19|TRBJ2-5|NA
CASSEGAPAGTQYF
TGTGCCAGTTCTGAAGGGGCGCCAGCCGGGACCCAGTACTTC